This entry features one TCR beta chain sequence. This sample was taken from a study of technical replicates of blood from a handful of donors. Libraries were prepared by immunoSEQ multiplex PCR; TCRdb keeps only in-frame clonotypes and omits some of them. The sample contains around 83,000 clones, approximately 94% of which appear only once. The sequenced sample consisted of T cells isolated from PBMCs. The TCR originated in a human donor in good health.

The CDR3, as DNA: TGTGCCACCAGCAGAGGGGGGCAAGGCAGGTACTTC. Its translation: CATSRGGQGRYF. This chain uses TRBV15 with TRBJ2-7; D is possibly TRBD1 (6 bases). The CDR3 covers 12 residues. CDR1 is LNHNV, CDR2 YYDKDF, per germline (reference sequence). The ends were cut back, 1 base at V and 12 bases at J, with 13 bases in the middle. The full variable domain, in which reference TRBV15 and TRBJ2-7 provide the parts outside the CDR3, is DAMVIQNPRYQVTQFGKPVTLSCSQTLNHNVMYWYQQKSSQAPKLLFHYYDKDFNNEADTPDNFQSRRPNTSFCFLDIRSPGLGDTAMYLCATSRGGQGRYFGPGTRLTVT.